This T cell receptor beta chain was captured in a study of shared clonotypes between healthy human individuals. Trimming shortened V by 2 bases and J by 1 base, and 14 bases separated the two germline ends. This CDR3 spans 16 amino acids. Germline V CDR1 and CDR2: SNHLY, FYNNEI. Sequencing used immunoSEQ multiplex PCR; TCRdb keeps in-frame clones, though not all of them. Here the sample spans more than 2,000,000 clones, about 92% being singletons. This sequence originates from a man between 18 and 35 years old in good health. The sample was naive CD4+ T cells sorted from blood. Regarding subset: CD45RA+ positively selected. The genes are TRBV2 and TRBJ1-1; weak D call: TRBD1 (5 bases). CDR3 loop: CASSERFQGWNTEAFF. The CDR3 nucleotides read TGTGCCAGCAGTGAAAGGTTCCAGGGCTGGAACACTGAAGCTTTCTTT.